The source of this T cell receptor beta chain is a study of OX40 agonist ivuxolimab in advanced cancers. Study at large: Ivuxolimab is an agonistic anti-OX40 (CD134) antibody, and patients were treated with it. Each dose-escalation patient presented with hepatocellular carcinoma, melanoma, renal cell or head and neck cancer.

The trim removed 1 base at V and 2 bases at J, leaving 6 bases unmatched. The CDR3 is 17 amino acids. Germline loops: CDR1 SGHDT, CDR2 YYEEEE. Note on this clone: The antigen remains undetermined.

Sequenced by immunoSEQ multiplex PCR; TCRdb stores in-frame clones only, minus some. Here the sample spans tens of thousands of clones, around 90% being singletons. General study points: CD8+ T cells averaged more expanded clones than CD4+.

The chain combines TRBV5-6 with TRBJ2-2, with 9 bases fitting TRBD2. The specimen comprised CD4+ or CD8+ T cells sorted from blood, sampled in a trial of the OX40 agonist ivuxolimab. This sequence was found in an adult with an advanced solid tumor such as melanoma, head and neck, liver or kidney cancer. CDR3 coding DNA: TGTGCCAGCAGCTTGCTAGCGGGAAAAATTAACACCGGGGAGCTGTTTTTT. Encoded protein: CASSLLAGKINTGELFF.